The T cell receptor (beta chain) under discussion was sequenced for a study of blood T cell repertoires in COVID-19. Looking at the study overall: Acute-phase and convalescent COVID-19 samples originated in the United States, Italy and Spain. T cells, B-cell-depleted T cells, or PBMCs provided the cDNA or gDNA that served as material.

From germline, CDR1 is SGHRS and CDR2 YFSETQ. The CDR3 has 11 amino acids. The V gene lost 5 bases and the J gene lost 10 bases, with 12 bases spanning the gap. In the original workflow: Reference gene primer amplification in the assay estimated nucleated cell counts. Data came from immunoSEQ multiplex PCR; TCRdb stores just in-frame clones and leaves some out. The V and J calls and clone size are taken from that table; D and trimming were inferred from the DNA. The sample has a few hundred thousand clones; approximately 80% are singletons. Sequencing used peripheral blood. This sequence was found in a man over 45 with active or convalescent COVID-19. The V gene is TRBV5-1, the J gene TRBJ1-2; D is undetermined. CDR3 sequence: CASRLEEFYTF. CDR3 nucleotide sequence: TGCGCCAGCAGGCTCGAGGAATTCTACACCTTC. Full variable domain (outside the CDR3, taken from reference TRBV5-1 and TRBJ1-2): KAGVTQTPRYLIKTRGQQVTLSCSPISGHRSVSWYQQTPGQGLQFLFEYFSETQRNKGNFPGRFSGRQFSNSRSEMNVSTLELGDSALYLCASRLEEFYTFGSGTRLTVV.